Each of the 21 T cell receptor beta chains below was sequenced from the same sample in a study of blood T cell repertoires in COVID-19. Generated by immunoSEQ multiplex PCR, the TCRdb table keeps only in-frame clones and is missing some. Of over 100,000 clones detected, about 85% appear once; the ten largest clones hold approximately 11%. The sequencing sample was made of peripheral blood. The origin of the receptors is a man older than 75 with acute or convalescent COVID-19.

The chain joins TRBV6-4 to TRBJ2-7; 11 bases match TRBD1. V dropped 2 bases and J dropped 6; count of bases not matched to a gene: 6. Germline V gives CDR1 MRHNA, CDR2 SNTAGT. The CDR3 loop spans 15 amino acids. CDR3 DNA sequence: TGTGCCAGCAGTGACGGCGGACAGGGGGCAAGCGAGCAGTACTTC. This sequence encodes CASSDGGQGASEQYF.

The chain is built from TRBV7-3 and TRBJ2-1, with 10 positions matching TRBD1. V lost 0 bases and J lost 8; bases outside the gene matches: 7. CDR1 SGHTA and CDR2 FQGTGA come from the germline V gene. The CDR3 length is 16 residues. As DNA, the CDR3 is TGTGCCAGCAGCTTAACTCCACCGGGACAGGGGTATGAGCAGTTCTTC. It encodes CASSLTPPGQGYEQFF. Full variable domain (missing parts from reference TRBV7-3 and TRBJ2-1): GAGVSQTPSNKVTEKGKYVELRCDPISGHTALYWYRQSLGQGPEFLIYFQGTGAADDSGLPNDRFFAVRPEGSVSTLKIQRTERGDSAVYLCASSLTPPGQGYEQFFGPGTRLTVL.

In this sample, this clone turned up once. The rearrangement joins TRBV21-1 to TRBJ1-5; the DNA was not compared with TRBD1, the D call given in the table. TRBV21-1 is a pseudogene. This CDR3 has 16 amino acids. CDR3: CASGEGGQGENQPQHF. CDR3 bases: TGTGCCAGCGGGGAAGGGGGACAGGGGGAAAATCAGCCCCAGCATTTT.

The V and J genes are TRBV7-2 and TRBJ2-7; 8 positions agree with TRBD2. The germline V gene encodes CDR1 SGHTA and CDR2 FQGNSA. The trim removed 5 bases at V and 2 bases at J, leaving 2 bases unmatched. The CDR3 consists of 13 residues. The CDR3 DNA is TGTGCCAGCAGCCGCGGGGGGCCCTACGAGCAGTACTTC. This sequence encodes CASSRGGPYEQYF. The complete variable domain, with remaining parts taken from reference TRBV7-2 and TRBJ2-7, reads GAGVSQSPSNKVTEKGKDVELRCDPISGHTALYWYRQSLGQGLEFLIYFQGNSAPDKSGLPSDRFSAERTGGSVSTLTIQRTQQEDSAVYLCASSRGGPYEQYFGPGTRLTVT.

CDR3 coding DNA: TGTGCCAGCAAGAGGGACAGGGGCGGGGGCTACACCTTC. Translating it yields CASKRDRGGGYTF. The chain uses TRBV6-6 and TRBJ1-2; the match to TRBD1 covers 10 bases. The CDR3 is 13 residues long. Trimming at V came to 7 bases and at J to 8 bases, leaving 7 bases not matched to a gene. Germline V gene lookup returns CDR1 MNHNY and CDR2 SVGAGI (reference sequence).

Here the CDR3 DNA reads TGTGCCAGCTCACCAGGACTGGTCAGCTCAAACACTGAAGCTTTCTTT. Translation gives CASSPGLVSSNTEAFF. The gene calls are TRBV18 and TRBJ1-1, with D unclear. This CDR3 region has 16 residues. Germline V lookup: CDR1 KGHSH, CDR2 LQKENI. V dropped 2 bases and J dropped 2 bases, with 15 bases sitting between them.

V is TRBV6-1 and J is TRBJ1-4; 8 nucleotides align to TRBD1. Looked up from germline, CDR1 is MNHNS and CDR2 is SASEGT. Trimming took 3 bases from V and 0 from J; bases not matched to a gene: 6. The CDR3 length is 17 residues. The CDR3 DNA reads TGTGCCAGCAGTGACAGGGGGCACCTTCCAACTAATGAAAAACTGTTTTTT. It translates to CASSDRGHLPTNEKLFF.

V and J are TRBV2 and TRBJ1-1, with D perhaps TRBD1 (5 bases). This CDR3 comprises 13 residues. The germline V and J ends were trimmed by 2 bases and 7 bases, with 11 bases remaining between them. CDR1 is SNHLY, CDR2 FYNNEI, per germline. CDR3 loop: CASSEWEGYEAFF. The DNA of the CDR3 is TGTGCCAGCAGTGAATGGGAGGGGTATGAAGCTTTCTTT. The entire variable domain, with the rest obtained from reference TRBV2 and TRBJ1-1, is as follows: EPEVTQTPSHQVTQMGQEVILRCVPISNHLYFYWYRQILGQKVEFLVSFYNNEISEKSEIFDDQFSVERPDGSNFTLKIRSTKLEDSAMYFCASSEWEGYEAFFGQGTRLTVV.

This rearrangement joins TRBV11-1 to TRBJ1-1; TRBD1 aligns across 9 bases. Germline lookup yields CDR1 SGHAT and CDR2 FQDESV (reference sequence). V lost 6 bases and J lost 5; bases outside the gene matches: 4. The CDR3 length is 13 residues. CDR3 protein: CASRRQGGTEAFF. The CDR3 DNA reads TGTGCCAGCAGGCGACAGGGGGGAACTGAAGCTTTCTTT. The complete variable domain, with remaining parts taken from reference TRBV11-1 and TRBJ1-1, reads EAEVAQSPRYKITEKSQAVAFWCDPISGHATLYWYRQILGQGPELLVQFQDESVVDDSQLPKDRFSAERLKGVDSTLKIQPAELGDSAMYLCASRRQGGTEAFFGQGTRLTVV.

In its sample, this clone was seen once. The rearrangement joins TRBV7-2 to TRBJ2-2; a weak D match, TRBD1 (5 bases). With 7 bases removed from V and 0 bases from J, the gap between germline ends came to 12 bases. The CDR3 consists of 15 residues. Germline V gene data show CDR1 as SGHTA and CDR2 as FQGNSA. The CDR3 loop reads CASTLRVANTGELFF. The DNA of the CDR3 is TGTGCCAGCACCCTCAGGGTCGCGAACACCGGGGAGCTGTTTTTT.

The chain uses TRBV3-1 (or the pseudogene TRBV3-2) and TRBJ1-1; 10 nucleotides match TRBD1. Germline V lookup: CDR1 LGHDT, CDR2 YNNKEL (reference sequence). This CDR3 is 16 amino acids long. V was clipped by 1 base and J by 3 bases; unmatched bases: 5. The CDR3 coding sequence is TGTGCCAGCAGCCAAGCGAGACAGGGGGCGGACACTGAAGCTTTCTTT. This encodes CASSQARQGADTEAFF.

This chain connects TRBV6-5 to TRBJ1-3, with TRBD1 matching over 8 bases. The germline gives CDR1 MNHEY, CDR2 SVGAGI. V lost 7 bases, J lost 0 bases, and 2 bases stayed unmatched. This CDR3 comprises 14 residues. CDR3 nucleotides: TGTGCCAGCATTCAGGGGGCCTCTGGAAACACCATATATTTT. This gives the protein CASIQGASGNTIYF.

This clone occurred once. The chain joins TRBV18 to TRBJ1-1; 8 positions match TRBD1. Germline loops: CDR1 KGHSH, CDR2 LQKENI. V lost 4 bases, J lost 6 bases, and 4 bases stayed unmatched. This CDR3 has 13 residues. The CDR3 reads CASSRGQVPEAFF. The CDR3 DNA reads TGTGCCAGCTCACGGGGACAGGTCCCTGAAGCTTTCTTT.

The chain carries TRBV3-1 (or the pseudogene TRBV3-2) and TRBJ2-1; TRBD2 matches at 9 bases. V shed 0 bases, J shed 12 bases, and the junction held 3 bases outside the gene matches. Germline assignment: CDR1 LGHDT and CDR2 YNNKEL (reference sequence). The CDR3 has 13 amino acids. In DNA form, the CDR3 reads TGTGCCAGCAGCCAAGATCCGCGGGGGGGGCAGTTCTTC. Residues: CASSQDPRGGQFF.

The CDR3 DNA reads TGCGCCAGCAGCTTGCCAGACAGAGCTCCAGGCCTCTCTGGAAACACCATATATTTT. It encodes CASSLPDRAPGLSGNTIYF. The rearrangement links TRBV5-1 to TRBJ1-3; TRBD1 is a possible D gene (5 bases). V lost 1 base and J lost 0, with 20 bases in between. The germline CDR1 and CDR2 sequences are SGHRS and YFSETQ. This CDR3 has 19 amino acids.

This clone was observed once. The chain has TRBV5-4 and TRBJ2-3; D ambiguous. Germline CDR1 is SGHNT and CDR2 is YYREEE (reference sequence). Trimming cost V 7 bases and J 1 base, with 7 bases left between them. The CDR3 sequence is 12 residues long. This CDR3 reads CASDSGTDTQYF. The CDR3 region has the DNA TGTGCCAGCGACTCGGGCACAGATACGCAGTATTTT.

This chain connects TRBV18 to TRBJ2-5; D is uncertain. Looked up from germline, CDR1 is KGHSH and CDR2 is LQKENI. The CDR3 has 14 residues. Trimming took off 0 bases at V and 4 bases at J, with 9 bases between the two ends. The CDR3 DNA sequence: TGTGCCAGCTCACCACCGGGCAGTAGAGAGACCCAGTACTTC. This gives the protein CASSPPGSRETQYF. The variable domain in full, completed from reference TRBV18 and TRBJ2-5, reads NAGVMQNPRHLVRRRGQEARLRCSPMKGHSHVYWYRQLPEEGLKFMVYLQKENIIDESGMPKERFSAEFPKEGPSILRIQQVVRGDSAAYFCASSPPGSRETQYFGPGTRLLVL.

The count of this clone is one. CDR3 protein: CASSATRQGGIYGYTF. CDR3 sequence (DNA): TGTGCCAGTAGCGCGACCCGACAGGGGGGAATCTATGGCTACACCTTC. This chain joins TRBV19 and TRBJ1-2; 9 nucleotides line up with TRBD1. The V and J ends lost 6 bases and 4 bases, in that order; junction bases with no gene match: 12. Germline V gene lookup returns CDR1 LNHDA and CDR2 SQIVND (reference sequence). The CDR3 has 16 amino acids. Combining the CDR3 with reference TRBV19 and TRBJ1-2 gives the whole variable domain DGGITQSPKYLFRKEGQNVTLSCEQNLNHDAMYWYRQDPGQGLRLIYYSQIVNDFQKGDIAEGYSVSREKKESFPLTVTSAQKNPTAFYLCASSATRQGGIYGYTFGSGTRLTVV.

This clone came up once. V gene TRBV9 combines with J gene TRBJ2-1; TRBD2 is a possible D gene (6 bases). Germline V gene sequence: CDR1 SGDLS, CDR2 YYNGEE. V lost 0 bases to trimming and J lost 2 bases, with 12 bases between them. The CDR3 consists of 16 residues. This CDR3 is CASSVGRGKTYNEQFF. Here the CDR3 DNA reads TGTGCCAGCAGCGTAGGGCGCGGGAAGACCTACAATGAGCAGTTCTTC. The full variable domain, in which reference TRBV9 and TRBJ2-1 provide the parts outside the CDR3, is DSGVTQTPKHLITATGQRVTLRCSPRSGDLSVYWYQQSLDQGLQFLIQYYNGEERAKGNILERFSAQQFPDLHSELNLSSLELGDSALYFCASSVGRGKTYNEQFFGPGTRLTVL.

The rearrangement joins TRBV11-2 to TRBJ2-3; D is undetermined. Germline V gene sequence: CDR1 SGHAT, CDR2 FQNNGV. The CDR3 contains 14 residues. V gave up 7 bases and J gave up 2 bases, with 13 bases separating them. CDR3: CASNPGGITDTQYF. CDR3 sequence (DNA): TGTGCCAGCAACCCAGGTGGTATCACAGATACGCAGTATTTT.

The chain carries TRBV7-6 and TRBJ2-5, with 9 positions matching TRBD2. V was pared by 0 bases and J by 4 bases, with 12 bases of the junction left unmatched. Per the germline V gene, CDR1 is SGHVS and CDR2 is FNYEAQ. The CDR3 length is 18 residues. CDR3 protein: CASSLARGAGGIIETQYF. The CDR3, as DNA: TGTGCCAGCAGCTTAGCTAGAGGAGCGGGGGGAATTATAGAGACCCAGTACTTC.